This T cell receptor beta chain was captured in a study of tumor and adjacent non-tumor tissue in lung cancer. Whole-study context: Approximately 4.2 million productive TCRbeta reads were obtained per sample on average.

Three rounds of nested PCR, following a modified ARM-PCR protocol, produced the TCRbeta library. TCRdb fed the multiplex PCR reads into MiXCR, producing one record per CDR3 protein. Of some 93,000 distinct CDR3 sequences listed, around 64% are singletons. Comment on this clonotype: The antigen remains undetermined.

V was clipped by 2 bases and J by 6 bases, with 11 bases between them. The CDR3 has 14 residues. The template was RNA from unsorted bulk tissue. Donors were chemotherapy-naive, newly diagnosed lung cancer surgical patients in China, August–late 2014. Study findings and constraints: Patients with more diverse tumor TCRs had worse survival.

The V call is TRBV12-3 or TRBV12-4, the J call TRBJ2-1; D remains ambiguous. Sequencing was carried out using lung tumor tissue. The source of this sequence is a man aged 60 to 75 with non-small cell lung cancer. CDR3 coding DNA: TGTGCCAGCAGTTTAATGGGATGGCGCAATGAGCAGTTCTTC. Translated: CASSLMGWRNEQFF.